A selection of T cell receptor beta chains follows, all from one sample in a study of blood T cell repertoires in COVID-19. The repertoire was sequenced with immunoSEQ multiplex PCR; TCRdb's copy has only in-frame clones and lacks some. The table shows roughly 110,000 clones, with about 90% occurring only once. Sequenced material: peripheral blood. These receptors all come from a man aged 35-49 years with active or convalescent COVID-19. Both conserved end residues are part of each CDR3. Each record gives: J gene, D gene, V gene, clone size, CDR3 protein, CDR3 DNA. The D gene is left open where the match is weak. Where a row states a size, it is once, few, many or the class of an expanded clone; other rows omit it.

>TRBJ2-1|TRBD2|TRBV7-2|NA
CASSLDGTSGVNEQFF
TGTGCCAGCAGCTTAGACGGGACTAGCGGGGTCAATGAGCAGTTCTTC
>TRBJ1-1|NA|TRBV10-3|NA
CAISERPGDKGFF
TGTGCCATCAGTGAGCGTCCAGGGGATAAAGGTTTCTTT
>TRBJ1-1|TRBD1|TRBV5-1|NA
CASSAPGGDRGEWNTEAFF
TGCGCCAGCAGCGCCCCCGGCGGGGACAGGGGTGAGTGGAACACTGAAGCTTTCTTT
>TRBJ1-4|TRBD1|TRBV12-5|NA
CASGPIRRTGSADVEKLFF
TGTGCTAGTGGCCCCATCCGAAGGACAGGATCAGCTGACGTCGAAAAACTGTTTTTT
>TRBJ1-3|NA|TRBV7-9|NA
CASSLEQGRSGNTIYF
TGTGCCAGCAGCTTAGAACAGGGAAGATCTGGAAACACCATATATTTT
>TRBJ1-3|TRBD1|TRBV4-3|NA
CASSQEPTGQGRGNTIYF
TGCGCCAGCAGCCAAGAACCCACGGGACAGGGCAGAGGAAACACCATATATTTT
>TRBJ2-3|NA|TRBV6-5|once
CASSSQVPANQYF
TGTGCCAGCAGTTCCCAGGTGCCGGCAAACCAGTATTTT
>TRBJ1-2|NA|TRBV7-3|once
CASSPRARGGDYGYTF
TGTGCCAGCAGCCCAAGGGCCCGGGGTGGAGACTATGGCTACACCTTC
>TRBJ1-5|NA|TRBV6-6|NA
CASSYSLQGGQPQHF
TGTGCCAGCAGTTACTCGTTACAGGGCGGGCAGCCCCAGCATTTT
>TRBJ2-1|NA|TRBV24-1|NA
CATSDFRLAEYNEQFF
TGTGCCACCAGTGATTTTCGGCTAGCAGAATACAATGAGCAGTTCTTC
>TRBJ1-2|NA|TRBV6-6|NA
CASSAPGTNYGYTF
TGTGCCAGCAGTGCCCCCGGGACTAACTATGGCTACACCTTC
>TRBJ2-1|NA|TRBV4-3|NA
CASSPERTLNEQFF
TGCGCCAGCAGCCCTGAGCGGACTTTAAATGAGCAGTTCTTC
>TRBJ2-7|NA|TRBV7-9|NA
CASSPRGSYEQYF
TGTGCCAGCAGTCCCCGCGGGTCCTACGAGCAGTACTTC
>TRBJ2-4|TRBD1|TRBV19|NA
CASRPGTGVQNIQYF
TGTGCCAGTAGACCCGGGACAGGGGTCCAAAACATTCAGTACTTC
>TRBJ2-7|TRBD1|TRBV6-4|NA
CASRGTGEGYREGSYEQYF
TGTGCCAGCCGCGGGACAGGGGAGGGGTACCGGGAAGGTTCCTACGAGCAGTACTTC
>TRBJ1-6|TRBD1|TRBV5-1|NA
CASKLEGTENSPLHF
TGCGCCAGCAAACTTGAGGGGACAGAGAATTCACCCCTCCACTTT
>TRBJ2-7|TRBD1|TRBV11-2|NA
CASSVYRGPYEQYF
TGTGCCAGCAGCGTTTACAGGGGGCCGTACGAGCAGTACTTC
>TRBJ1-4|NA|TRBV28|many
CASGPEKLFF
TGTGCCAGCGGCCCTGAAAAACTGTTTTTT
>TRBJ2-1|NA|TRBV7-8|once
CASSLVLQGYNEQFF
TGTGCCAGCAGCTTAGTATTACAGGGATACAATGAGCAGTTCTTC
>TRBJ1-2|TRBD1|TRBV6-5|once
CASRLAGGTAGYTF
TGTGCCAGCAGGTTGGCAGGGGGCACGGCAGGCTACACCTTC
>TRBJ2-1|TRBD1|TRBV7-2|NA
CASTGGAPQLYEQFF
TGTGCCAGCACAGGGGGCGCGCCTCAGTTATATGAGCAGTTCTTC
>TRBJ1-2|TRBD1|TRBV27|NA
CASSWTGGGGYTF
TGTGCCAGCAGTTGGACAGGGGGAGGAGGCTACACCTTC
>TRBJ2-2|TRBD2|TRBV14|NA
CASQPGLPYNGELFF
TGTGCCAGCCAACCGGGACTACCCTACAACGGGGAGCTGTTTTTT
>TRBJ1-5|TRBD1|TRBV6-1|NA
CASRDRGLVQPQHF
TGTGCCAGCAGGGACAGGGGGCTGGTTCAGCCCCAGCATTTT